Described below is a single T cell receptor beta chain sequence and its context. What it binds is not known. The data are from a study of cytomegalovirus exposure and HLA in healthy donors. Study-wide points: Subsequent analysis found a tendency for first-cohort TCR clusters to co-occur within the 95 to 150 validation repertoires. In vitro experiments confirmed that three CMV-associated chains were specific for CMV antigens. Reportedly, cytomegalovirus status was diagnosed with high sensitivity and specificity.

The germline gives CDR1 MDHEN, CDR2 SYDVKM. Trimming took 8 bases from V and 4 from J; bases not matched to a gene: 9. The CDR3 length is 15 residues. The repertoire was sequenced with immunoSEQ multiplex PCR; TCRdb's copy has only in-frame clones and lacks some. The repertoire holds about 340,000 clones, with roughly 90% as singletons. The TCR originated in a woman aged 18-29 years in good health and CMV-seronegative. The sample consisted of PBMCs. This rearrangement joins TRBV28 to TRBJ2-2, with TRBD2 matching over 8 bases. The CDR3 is CASRSAGEGTGELFF. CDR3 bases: TGTGCCAGCCGCTCAGCGGGAGAGGGCACCGGGGAGCTGTTTTTT.